Below are 29 T cell receptor beta chains sequenced from a single sample in a study of blood T cell repertoires in COVID-19. Method: immunoSEQ multiplex PCR; TCRdb's copy keeps in-frame clones and lacks some. The sample contains more than 25,000 clones, 84% of which appear only once. Sample: peripheral blood. The receptors were sampled from a human donor in a cohort sampled during active COVID-19.

V gene TRBV7-9 combines with J gene TRBJ1-1, with 7 positions matching TRBD1. The V gene end was trimmed by 4 bases and the J gene end by 11 bases; junction bases not matched to a gene: 13. The CDR3 extends over 14 amino acids. Per the germline V gene, CDR1 is SEHNR and CDR2 is FQNEAQ (reference sequence). The DNA of the CDR3 is TGTGCCAGCAGCTCCACCTTCCGGGACAGAGCGGCTTTCTTT. It yields the protein CASSSTFRDRAAFF.

CDR3 sequence (DNA): TGTGCCAGCAGTGCAGCCGAGGCCCCCCTCCACTTT. It yields the protein CASSAAEAPLHF. The V call is TRBV28, the J call TRBJ1-6; D gene unclear. Trimming took off 5 bases at V and 13 bases at J, with 12 bases between the two ends. The length of the CDR3 is 12 residues. Looked up from germline, CDR1 is MDHEN and CDR2 is SYDVKM.

The V call is TRBV6-5, the J call TRBJ2-2, with D perhaps TRBD1 (6 bases). Deletions cut 8 bases from V and 4 bases from J, with 11 bases between. From germline, CDR1 is MNHEY and CDR2 SVGAGI. The CDR3 contains 13 residues. The CDR3: CASGQGITGELFF. The DNA of the CDR3 is TGTGCCAGCGGGCAGGGGATCACCGGGGAGCTGTTTTTT.

This clone showed up just a few times. The chain joins TRBV5-1 to TRBJ2-3; 7 bases map to TRBD2. Germline V CDR1 and CDR2: SGHRS, YFSETQ. V was clipped by 6 bases and J by 1 base; unmatched bases: 14. The CDR3 contains 17 residues. CDR3 loop: CASTSGGTLAGTDTQYF. The CDR3 DNA is TGCGCCAGCACCTCCGGGGGAACTCTAGCGGGCACAGATACGCAGTATTTT.

The chain couples TRBV5-1 to TRBJ2-7; D perhaps matches TRBD1 (6 bases). This CDR3 has 14 amino acids. Germline CDR1 and CDR2: SGHRS and YFSETQ. Trimming stripped 3 bases from V and 3 bases from J, with 13 bases between. CDR3 DNA: TGCGCCAGCAGCTGGGACATGGGAAGCTACGAGCAGTACTTC. The encoded protein is CASSWDMGSYEQYF.

This chain connects TRBV29-1 to TRBJ1-2; the match to TRBD1 covers 8 bases. Germline V gene sequence: CDR1 SQVTM, CDR2 ANQGSEA. This CDR3 contains 14 residues. Trimming at V came to 0 bases and at J to 5 bases, leaving 5 bases not matched to a gene. As DNA, the CDR3 is TGCAGCGTTGAAGATGCAGGGGGCGAGTATGGCTACACCTTC. Encoded protein: CSVEDAGGEYGYTF. Full variable domain (missing parts from reference TRBV29-1 and TRBJ1-2): SAVISQKPSRDICQRGTSLTIQCQVDSQVTMMFWYRQQPGQSLTLIATANQGSEATYESGFVIDKFPISRPNLTFSTLTVSNMSPEDSSIYLCSVEDAGGEYGYTFGSGTRLTVV.

This rearrangement joins TRBV4-1 to TRBJ2-3, with TRBD1 matching over 9 bases. The CDR3 spans 16 residues. The V and J ends lost 2 bases and 6 bases, in that order; junction bases with no gene match: 9. Germline CDR1 is MGHRA and CDR2 is YSYEKL. Here the CDR3 DNA reads TGCGCCAGCAGCCAATTTGACAGGGGGAAACGGGATACGCAGTATTTT. Translated, it gives CASSQFDRGKRDTQYF.

The chain's CDR3 is CASSQGRDWETQYF. For the CDR3, the DNA is TGTGCCAGCAGCCAAGGGCGGGATTGGGAGACCCAGTACTTC. The chain joins TRBV3-1 (or the pseudogene TRBV3-2) to TRBJ2-5, with a weak D call TRBD2 (6 bases). The CDR3 is made up of 14 amino acids. The V end lost 1 base, the J end lost 5 bases, and 11 bases lay between the germline ends. CDR1 and CDR2 from the germline V gene are LGHDT and YNNKEL (reference sequence).

The sample holds a few counts of this clone. V and J are TRBV12-5 and TRBJ2-3, with a possible D match to TRBD1 (5 bases). The CDR3 spans 15 residues. Trimming pared 5 bases from V and 6 bases from J, leaving 18 bases between. Germline-derived CDR1 and CDR2 are LGHNT and FRNRAP. CDR3 bases: TGTGCTAGTGGTCCGCGGACAATGTCGGTGGATACGCAGTATTTT. Its translation is CASGPRTMSVDTQYF.

J is TRBJ2-3 and V is TRBV19, with D hard to call. Per germline, CDR1 LNHDA and CDR2 SQIVND (reference sequence). V lost 1 base and J lost 2, with 4 bases in between. The CDR3 has 13 amino acids. CDR3 nucleotide sequence: TGTGCCAGTAGTATAGTCTACACAGATACGCAGTATTTT. This codes for CASSIVYTDTQYF.

V is TRBV30 and J is TRBJ2-1; perhaps TRBD2 as D (6 bases). Germline V gives CDR1 GTSNPN, CDR2 SVGIG (reference sequence). V was clipped by 0 bases and J by 9 bases, with 12 bases between them. The CDR3 length is 13 residues. The CDR3 sequence is CAWSVRGKSEQFF. The CDR3 DNA reads TGTGCCTGGAGTGTACGGGGGAAGAGTGAGCAGTTCTTC.

This clone has just one count. V and J are TRBV6-2 or TRBV6-3 and TRBJ1-1; no firm D call. The CDR3 runs to 14 residues. Germline values: CDR1 MNHEY, CDR2 SVGEGT. The V end was cut by 4 bases, the J end by 0 bases, with 9 bases between. The CDR3 is CASSSPGLNTEAFF. The CDR3 DNA is TGTGCCAGCAGTTCGCCAGGCTTGAACACTGAAGCTTTCTTT.

The chain uses TRBV5-1 and TRBJ2-5; possible D gene TRBD2, 6 bases. The CDR3 runs 15 residues. From germline, CDR1 is SGHRS and CDR2 YFSETQ. V lost 0 bases, J lost 5 bases, and 14 bases lay in between. In DNA, the CDR3 is TGCGCCAGCAGCTTGGTGTCTAGCGTTGGGGAGACCCAGTACTTC. The encoded protein is CASSLVSSVGETQYF.

The chain employs TRBV5-5 and TRBJ2-7; TRBD1 is a possible D gene (5 bases). CDR1 and CDR2 from the germline V gene are SGHKS and YYEKEE (reference sequence). The CDR3 contains 16 residues. The V and J ends lost 4 bases and 0 bases respectively, with 17 bases between them. The CDR3, as DNA: TGTGCCAGCAGCCCACGTTCGACAGCGAGCTCCTACGAGCAGTACTTC. It is translated as CASSPRSTASSYEQYF. The entire variable domain, with the rest obtained from reference TRBV5-5 and TRBJ2-7, is as follows: DAGVTQSPTHLIKTRGQQVTLRCSPISGHKSVSWYQQVLGQGPQFIFQYYEKEERGRGNFPDRFSARQFPNYSSELNVNALLLGDSALYLCASSPRSTASSYEQYFGPGTRLTVT.

This chain joins TRBV2 and TRBJ2-7; D is undetermined. Trimming shortened V by 1 base and J by 3 bases, and 7 bases separated the two germline ends. The germline gives CDR1 SNHLY, CDR2 FYNNEI. The CDR3 is made up of 13 amino acids. CDR3 coding DNA: TGTGCCAGCAGTGAAGTTCCAGTCTACGAGCAGTACTTC. This encodes CASSEVPVYEQYF.

The chain recombines TRBV5-1 with TRBJ2-7, with 8 bases fitting TRBD1. The germline V gene has CDR1 SGHRS and CDR2 YFSETQ. The CDR3 covers 14 residues. J gave up 2 bases and V 2 bases, and 3 bases lay outside the gene matches. CDR3 region: CASSFDRGAYEQYF. The DNA for the CDR3 is TGCGCCAGCAGCTTCGACAGGGGCGCCTACGAGCAGTACTTC. Full variable domain (missing parts from reference TRBV5-1 and TRBJ2-7): KAGVTQTPRYLIKTRGQQVTLSCSPISGHRSVSWYQQTPGQGLQFLFEYFSETQRNKGNFPGRFSGRQFSNSRSEMNVSTLELGDSALYLCASSFDRGAYEQYFGPGTRLTVT.

The chain couples TRBV5-6 to TRBJ2-1; D is ambiguous. V was pared by 5 bases and J by 2 bases, with 14 bases between. There are 15 residues in the CDR3. Germline CDR1 and CDR2: SGHDT and YYEEEE. CDR3 protein: CASRKATDTYNEQFF. As DNA, the CDR3 is TGTGCCAGCAGAAAAGCCACAGATACCTACAATGAGCAGTTCTTC.

The CDR3 DNA sequence: TGTGCCAGCAGGGGGACAGGACCCTATGGCTACACCTTC. Protein: CASRGTGPYGYTF. This chain connects TRBV27 to TRBJ1-2, with TRBD1 matching 8 bases. The CDR3 is 13 amino acids. V shed 6 bases, J shed 4 bases, and the junction held 4 bases outside the gene matches. Germline V gene sequence: CDR1 MNHEY, CDR2 SMNVEV (reference sequence).

CDR3 nucleotides: TGTGCCTACGTACAGGGCCTGGCTGAAGCTTTCTTT. This translates into CAYVQGLAEAFF. The chain couples TRBV30 to TRBJ1-1, with TRBD1 as a possible D gene (6 bases). This CDR3 is built from 12 residues. Germline V CDR1 and CDR2: GTSNPN, SVGIG (reference sequence). V was pared by 7 bases and J by 6 bases, with 15 bases between.

The chain employs TRBV6-2 or TRBV6-3 and TRBJ2-1; D might be TRBD1 (5 bases). This CDR3 comprises 16 residues. Between the trimmed V and J ends, which lost 0 bases and 5 bases, there was a span of 14 bases. The germline gives CDR1 MNHEY, CDR2 SVGEGT. CDR3 sequence reads: CASSYSTGPQDNEQFF. The CDR3 DNA reads as TGTGCCAGCAGTTACTCTACAGGCCCCCAGGACAATGAGCAGTTCTTC.

CDR3 amino acids: CASSWDWGGNEKLFF. In nucleotides, the CDR3 is TGTGCCAGCAGTTGGGATTGGGGGGGCAATGAAAAACTGTTTTTT. The chain links TRBV6-5 to TRBJ1-4, with a weak D call TRBD1 (6 bases). V dropped 4 bases and J dropped 5 bases, with 14 bases sitting between them. From germline, CDR1 is MNHEY and CDR2 SVGAGI. This CDR3 has 15 residues.

CDR3 sequence (DNA): TGTGCCAGCAGACCGAGAACCCCGAATGAAAAACTGTTTTTT. Translation gives CASRPRTPNEKLFF. V and J are TRBV7-2 and TRBJ1-4; no clear D. V shed 6 bases and J shed 5 bases, with 13 bases lying between them. Per germline, CDR1 SGHTA and CDR2 FQGNSA. This CDR3 comprises 14 residues.

The rearrangement links TRBV4-1 to TRBJ1-5; the D gene is possibly TRBD1 (6 bases). There are 17 residues in the CDR3. Germline V CDR1 and CDR2: MGHRA, YSYEKL. Trimming shortened V by 0 bases and J by 0 bases, and 12 bases separated the two germline ends. The CDR3 region is CASSQDIFRGSNQPQHF. CDR3 DNA sequence: TGCGCCAGCAGCCAAGATATTTTCAGGGGTAGCAATCAGCCCCAGCATTTT.

V usage is TRBV4-1 and J usage is TRBJ1-5; D ambiguous. The length of the CDR3 is 17 residues. CDR1 is MGHRA and CDR2 is YSYEKL in the germline V gene. Trimming removed 3 bases at V and 3 bases at J, with 18 bases between. The CDR3 bases are TGCGCCAGCAGCCATGATCCTCCCTCGACACACAATCAGCCCCAGCATTTT. Translated, it gives CASSHDPPSTHNQPQHF.

V usage is TRBV19 and J usage is TRBJ2-5; 11 bases are a match to TRBD1. Germline loops: CDR1 LNHDA, CDR2 SQIVND (reference sequence). V lost 6 bases to trimming and J lost 3 bases; unmatched junction nucleotides: 6. CDR3 length: 15 residues. In DNA form, the CDR3 reads TGTGCCAGTAGCGATGGGACAGGGGGGAAAGAGACCCAGTACTTC. Encoded protein: CASSDGTGGKETQYF. Full variable domain (remainder filled in from reference TRBV19 and TRBJ2-5): DGGITQSPKYLFRKEGQNVTLSCEQNLNHDAMYWYRQDPGQGLRLIYYSQIVNDFQKGDIAEGYSVSREKKESFPLTVTSAQKNPTAFYLCASSDGTGGKETQYFGPGTRLLVL.

The CDR3 protein is CASSEGVGLYGYTF. CDR3 in DNA: TGTGCCAGCAGTGAAGGTGTTGGACTTTATGGCTACACCTTC. The rearrangement joins TRBV6-1 to TRBJ1-2; no firm D call. With 1 base removed from V and 5 bases from J, the gap between germline ends came to 11 bases. Germline CDR1 is MNHNS and CDR2 is SASEGT. The CDR3 runs 14 residues.

The chain employs TRBV30 and TRBJ1-2, with TRBD1 matching 10 bases. This CDR3 has 16 residues. J was trimmed by 8 bases and V by 0 bases; bases with no gene match: 12. Germline CDR1 is GTSNPN and CDR2 is SVGIG (reference sequence). The CDR3 region is CAWSVPRQGARRGYTF. CDR3 nucleotides: TGTGCCTGGAGTGTACCCCGACAGGGGGCAAGAAGAGGCTACACCTTC.

The V gene is TRBV7-8, the J gene TRBJ2-5, with a tentative D call TRBD1 (6 bases). The CDR3 spans 17 residues. Germline CDR1 is SGHVS and CDR2 is FQNEAQ. Between the trimmed V and J ends, which lost 0 bases and 0 bases, there was a span of 14 bases. In nucleotides, the CDR3 is TGTGCCAGCAGCTTAGCGCCGAGGGGGAAGGACCAAGAGACCCAGTACTTC. It is translated as CASSLAPRGKDQETQYF.

The chain recombines TRBV9 with TRBJ2-3, with TRBD2 as a possible D gene (5 bases). The V end lost 0 bases, the J end lost 0 bases, and 11 bases lay between the germline ends. Germline V CDR1 and CDR2: SGDLS, YYNGEE. The CDR3 loop spans 16 amino acids. Here the CDR3 DNA reads TGTGCCAGCAGCGTAGTCCCCCCGGGAAGCACAGATACGCAGTATTTT. Amino acids: CASSVVPPGSTDTQYF. Drawing the rest from reference TRBV9 and TRBJ2-3, the complete variable domain is DSGVTQTPKHLITATGQRVTLRCSPRSGDLSVYWYQQSLDQGLQFLIQYYNGEERAKGNILERFSAQQFPDLHSELNLSSLELGDSALYFCASSVVPPGSTDTQYFGPGTRLTVL.